This TCR beta chain is from a study of neurological immune-mediated disorders. Source material was 2 million unsorted PBMCs, stored at -80 °C in RNAlater. This clonotype was counted many times. The V and J ends lost 4 bases and 8 bases respectively, with 9 bases between them. Germline CDR1 is MNHEY and CDR2 is SMNVEV (reference sequence). The CDR3 length is 12 residues. The authors produced cDNA by 5'RACE using 10-nucleotide random UMIs. MiXCR, applied by TCRdb to the 5' RACE reads, yields one record per CDR3 protein. The repertoire consists of some 21,000 distinct CDR3 sequences, with around 14% occurring once and the leading ten covering roughly 15%.

Specimen: PBMCs. The chain has TRBV27 and TRBJ2-1, with D perhaps TRBD1 (6 bases). The receptor comes from a female donor with HTLV-1-associated myelopathy (HAM/TSP). The CDR3 protein is CASSSRQDEQFF. In DNA form, the CDR3 reads TGTGCCAGCAGTTCCAGACAGGATGAGCAGTTCTTC.